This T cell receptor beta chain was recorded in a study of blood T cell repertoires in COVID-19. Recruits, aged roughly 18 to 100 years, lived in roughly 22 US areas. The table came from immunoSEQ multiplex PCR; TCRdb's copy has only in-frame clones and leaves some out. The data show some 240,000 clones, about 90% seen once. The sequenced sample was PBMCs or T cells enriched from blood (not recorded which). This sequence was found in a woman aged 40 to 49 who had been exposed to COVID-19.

Written as DNA, the CDR3 is TGTGCCAGCAGCTCCGGCGGGGCGGGGAGCACAGATACGCAGTATTTT. It specifies CASSSGGAGSTDTQYF. The V gene is TRBV5-4, the J gene TRBJ2-3, with a possible D match to TRBD2 (6 bases). The CDR3 is 16 residues long. The V gene's germline CDR1 is SGHNT and CDR2 YYREEE (reference sequence). V was shortened by 3 bases and J by 0 bases, with 14 bases between the two germline ends. Complete variable domain (other parts from reference TRBV5-4 and TRBJ2-3): ETGVTQSPTHLIKTRGQQVTLRCSSQSGHNTVSWYQQALGQGPQFIFQYYREEENGRGNFPPRFSGLQFPNYSSELNVNALELDDSALYLCASSSGGAGSTDTQYFGPGTRLTVL.